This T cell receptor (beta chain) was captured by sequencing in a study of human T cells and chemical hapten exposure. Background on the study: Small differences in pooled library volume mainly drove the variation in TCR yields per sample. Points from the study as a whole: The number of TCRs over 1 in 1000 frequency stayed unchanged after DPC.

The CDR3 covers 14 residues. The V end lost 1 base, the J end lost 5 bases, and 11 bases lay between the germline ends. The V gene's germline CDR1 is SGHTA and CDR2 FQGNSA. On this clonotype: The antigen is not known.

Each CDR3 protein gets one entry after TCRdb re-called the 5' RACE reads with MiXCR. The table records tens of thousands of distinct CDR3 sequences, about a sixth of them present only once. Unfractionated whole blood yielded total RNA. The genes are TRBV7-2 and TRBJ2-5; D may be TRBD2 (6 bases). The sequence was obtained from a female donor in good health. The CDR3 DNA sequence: TGTGCCAGCAGCTTAGATACGGGAGTGGAGACCCAGTACTTC. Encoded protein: CASSLDTGVETQYF.